This T cell receptor (beta chain) was identified in a study of cytomegalovirus exposure and HLA in healthy donors. Background on the study: Around 80 million unique TCR sequences came from HLA-typed donors in an early release.

This clone was seen just once. Germline V gene sequence: CDR1 SGHNT, CDR2 YENEEA. CDR3 size: 13 residues. Trimming removed 0 bases from V and 2 bases from J, with 5 bases in between. Researchers ran the PCR with 60 Vbeta and 13 Jbeta primers. TCRdb's table, derived via immunoSEQ multiplex PCR, lists solely in-frame clones and lacks some. Here the sample spans over 150,000 clones, around three quarters being singletons. The source material was PBMCs. V is TRBV11-3 and J is TRBJ2-7; no clear D gene. This clonotype was obtained from a boy aged 5-17 years in good health and CMV-seronegative. The CDR3 region is CASSLDRPYEQYF. CDR3 nucleotides: TGTGCCAGCAGCTTAGACAGGCCCTACGAGCAGTACTTC.